Listed below are T cell receptor beta chains from one sample, sequenced in a study of beta chain features in type 1 diabetes. TCRdb keeps only in-frame clones here, not all; method: immunoSEQ multiplex PCR. The table includes more than 300,000 clones, approximately 15% detected once. Sequencing input: naive CD4+ T cells from blood. These receptors were taken from a woman aged 18-29 years in good health. CDR3s include the opening cysteine and the closing phenylalanine or tryptophan. Each record gives: CDR3 protein, CDR3 DNA, J gene, V gene, clone size, CDR3 length, D gene. The D gene is left open where the match is weak. Some rows have no size entry. The others give once, few or many, or a class for an expanded clone.

CASSLGLAGFSSYNEQFF,TGTGCCAGCAGTTTGGGTCTAGCGGGCTTCAGCTCCTACAATGAGCAGTTCTTC,TRBJ2-1,TRBV28,-,18,TRBD2
CAWSVDLSNYEQYF,TGTGCCTGGAGTGTGGACTTGTCCAACTACGAGCAGTACTTC,TRBJ2-7,TRBV30,few,14,-
CAASTLKGSGGVGTDTQYF,TGTGCCGCCAGCACACTTAAGGGCAGCGGTGGTGTGGGGACAGATACGCAGTATTTT,TRBJ2-3,TRBV2,-,19,-
CASSTTSRYNEQFF,TGTGCCAGTAGTACGACTAGCCGGTACAATGAGCAGTTCTTC,TRBJ2-1,TRBV19,few,14,TRBD2
CASSRDSAYEQYF,TGCGCCAGCAGTAGGGACTCAGCCTACGAGCAGTACTTC,TRBJ2-7,TRBV10-1,-,13,-
CASRASGRFGADTQYF,TGTGCCAGCAGGGCTAGCGGGAGATTTGGGGCAGATACGCAGTATTTT,TRBJ2-3,TRBV28,-,16,TRBD2
CVLVTFDYEQYF,TGTGTCTTGGTCACTTTCGACTACGAGCAGTACTTC,TRBJ2-7,TRBV2,-,12,-
CASSLARGRGYTF,TGTGCCAGCAGCTTAGCTAGGGGCCGCGGCTACACCTTC,TRBJ1-2,TRBV7-6,-,13,-
CATSRGSGRPYNEQFF,TGTGCCACCAGCAGAGGTAGCGGGAGGCCCTACAATGAGCAGTTCTTC,TRBJ2-1,TRBV15,few,16,TRBD2
CASSLAVAQETQYF,TGTGCCAGCAGCTTGGCGGTCGCTCAAGAGACCCAGTACTTC,TRBJ2-5,TRBV5-5,-,14,-
CASSVAGAGGYRNEQFF,TGTGCCAGCAGCGTAGCTGGAGCGGGAGGCTATCGGAATGAGCAGTTCTTC,TRBJ2-1,TRBV9,-,17,TRBD2
CASSAIGLKSTDTQYF,TGTGCCAGCTCAGCGATAGGACTGAAGAGCACAGATACGCAGTATTTT,TRBJ2-3,TRBV18,-,16,-
CASTDPDSDTQYF,TGTGCCAGCACCGACCCCGACTCAGATACGCAGTATTTT,TRBJ2-3,TRBV6-5,few,13,-
CASRSPGYGYTF,TGTGCCAGCAGGTCACCGGGCTATGGCTACACCTTC,TRBJ1-2,TRBV28,few,12,-
CASSSPGTGQFF,TGCGCCAGCAGCTCACCGGGGACAGGGCAGTTCTTC,TRBJ2-1,TRBV5-1,once,12,TRBD1